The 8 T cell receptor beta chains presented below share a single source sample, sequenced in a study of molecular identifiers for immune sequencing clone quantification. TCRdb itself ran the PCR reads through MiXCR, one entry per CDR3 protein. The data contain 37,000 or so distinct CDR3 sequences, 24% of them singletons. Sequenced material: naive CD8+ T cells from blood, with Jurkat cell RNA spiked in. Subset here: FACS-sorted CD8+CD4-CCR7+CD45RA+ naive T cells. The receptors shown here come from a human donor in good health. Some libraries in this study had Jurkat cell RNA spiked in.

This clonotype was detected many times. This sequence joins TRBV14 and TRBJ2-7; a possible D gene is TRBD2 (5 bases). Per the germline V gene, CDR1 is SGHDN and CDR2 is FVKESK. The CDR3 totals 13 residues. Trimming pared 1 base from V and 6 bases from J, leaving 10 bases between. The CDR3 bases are TGTGCCAGCAGCCAAGCAGGTAGCGCCGAGCAGTACTTC. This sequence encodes CASSQAGSAEQYF.

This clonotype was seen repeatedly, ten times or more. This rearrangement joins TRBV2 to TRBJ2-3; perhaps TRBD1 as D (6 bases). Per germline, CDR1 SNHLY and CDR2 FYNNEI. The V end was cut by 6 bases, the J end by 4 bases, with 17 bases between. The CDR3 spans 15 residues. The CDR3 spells CASSKGDMSADTQYF. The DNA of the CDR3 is TGTGCCAGCAGCAAGGGGGATATGTCAGCAGATACGCAGTATTTT.

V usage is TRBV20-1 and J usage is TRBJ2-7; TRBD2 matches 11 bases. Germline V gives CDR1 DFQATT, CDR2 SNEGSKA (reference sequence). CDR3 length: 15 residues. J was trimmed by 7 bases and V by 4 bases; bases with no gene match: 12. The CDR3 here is CSATRQIGLAGEQYF. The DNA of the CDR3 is TGCAGTGCTACCCGACAGATCGGACTAGCGGGTGAGCAGTACTTC.

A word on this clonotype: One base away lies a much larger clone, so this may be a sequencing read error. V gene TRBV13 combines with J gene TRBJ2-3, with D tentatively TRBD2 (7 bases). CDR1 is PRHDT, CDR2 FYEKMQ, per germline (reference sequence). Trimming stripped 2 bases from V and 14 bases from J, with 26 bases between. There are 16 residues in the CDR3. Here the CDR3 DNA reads TGTGCCAGCAGCTTATACTCGAGCGGGACACAGACGGCTCGGTATTTT. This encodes CASSLYSSGTQTARYF.

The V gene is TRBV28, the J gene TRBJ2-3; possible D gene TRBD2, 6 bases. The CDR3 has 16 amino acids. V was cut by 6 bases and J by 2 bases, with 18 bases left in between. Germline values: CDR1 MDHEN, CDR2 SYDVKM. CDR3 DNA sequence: TGTGCCAGCAGCCGGACCGGGAGACATTTCACAGATACGCAGTATTTT. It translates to CASSRTGRHFTDTQYF.

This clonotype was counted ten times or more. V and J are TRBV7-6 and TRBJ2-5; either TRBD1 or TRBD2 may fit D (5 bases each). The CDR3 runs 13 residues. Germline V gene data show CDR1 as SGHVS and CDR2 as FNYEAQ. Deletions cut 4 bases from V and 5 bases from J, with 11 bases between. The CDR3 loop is CASSSEWGETQYF. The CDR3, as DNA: TGTGCCAGCAGCTCAGAATGGGGGGAGACCCAGTACTTC.

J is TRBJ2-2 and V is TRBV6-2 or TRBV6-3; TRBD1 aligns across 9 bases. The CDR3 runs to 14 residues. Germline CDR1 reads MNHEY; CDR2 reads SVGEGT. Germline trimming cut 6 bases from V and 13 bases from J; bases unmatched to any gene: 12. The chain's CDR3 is CASSLGTGSQVLFF. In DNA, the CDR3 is TGTGCCAGCAGCCTGGGGACAGGGTCACAAGTGCTGTTTTTT.

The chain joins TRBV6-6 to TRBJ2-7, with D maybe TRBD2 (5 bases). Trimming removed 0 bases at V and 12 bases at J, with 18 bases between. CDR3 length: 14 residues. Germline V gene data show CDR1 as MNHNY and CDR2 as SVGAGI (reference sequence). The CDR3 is CASSYSGPGSAPYF. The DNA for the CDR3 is TGTGCCAGCAGTTACTCCGGCCCGGGGTCCGCGCCGTACTTC.